The 12 T cell receptor beta chains below were found in one sample sequenced in a study of cytomegalovirus exposure and HLA in healthy donors. The PCR used 60 Vbeta and 13 Jbeta primers. TCRdb's table, derived via immunoSEQ multiplex PCR, lists solely in-frame clones and lacks some. The table lists more than 95,000 clones, around 77% of them singletons, with roughly 13% in the top ten. The sequenced material came from PBMCs. The receptors stem from a woman aged 35 to 49 in good health and CMV-seropositive.

V gene TRBV19 combines with J gene TRBJ1-5; D is unresolved. Germline V gene sequence: CDR1 LNHDA, CDR2 SQIVND (reference sequence). The CDR3 totals 14 residues. V was shortened by 7 bases and J by 0 bases, with 10 bases between the two germline ends. The CDR3: CASKDSPSNQPQHF. As DNA, the CDR3 is TGTGCCAGTAAAGACTCCCCTAGCAATCAGCCCCAGCATTTT. The whole variable domain, remainder taken from reference TRBV19 and TRBJ1-5, is DGGITQSPKYLFRKEGQNVTLSCEQNLNHDAMYWYRQDPGQGLRLIYYSQIVNDFQKGDIAEGYSVSREKKESFPLTVTSAQKNPTAFYLCASKDSPSNQPQHFGDGTRLSIL.

The V gene is TRBV19, the J gene TRBJ2-5; D is perhaps TRBD1 (5 bases). CDR3 length: 14 residues. Germline CDR1 LNHDA, CDR2 SQIVND (reference sequence). The V end lost 9 bases, the J end lost 2 bases, and 16 bases lay between the germline ends. The CDR3 nucleotides are TGTGCCAGAGGCAGGACGGACATACAAGAGACCCAGTACTTC. Its protein is CARGRTDIQETQYF.

The V call is TRBV7-9, the J call TRBJ1-4, with TRBD1 identical over 9 bases. The CDR3 loop spans 14 amino acids. Trimming cost V 5 bases and J 4 bases; bases outside gene matches: 2. Germline CDR1 and CDR2: SEHNR and FQNEAQ (reference sequence). The CDR3 reads CASSTGQGNEKLFF. CDR3 DNA sequence: TGTGCCAGCAGCACGGGACAGGGTAATGAAAAACTGTTTTTT.

This clone was observed once. The chain has TRBV5-5 and TRBJ2-7, with 10 positions matching TRBD2. Germline-derived CDR1 and CDR2 are SGHKS and YYEKEE (reference sequence). The length of the CDR3 is 16 residues. The ends lost 1 base at V and 6 bases at J; junction bases unmatched: 10. CDR3 amino acids: CASSLRSSGSLGEQYF. The CDR3 bases are TGTGCCAGCAGCTTGCGGTCTAGCGGGAGCCTCGGCGAGCAGTACTTC.

Note on this clone: At the DNA level, this CDR3 is encoded by other sequences in the same sample as well. CDR3 DNA sequence: TGTGCCAGCTCACCGACAGGGGGCCAAGAGACCCAGTACTTC. Its protein is CASSPTGGQETQYF. The V and J genes are TRBV18 and TRBJ2-5, with 9 bases identical to TRBD1. The CDR3 spans 14 residues. Germline CDR1 is KGHSH and CDR2 is LQKENI. V shed 3 bases and J 1 base; nucleotides not matched to a gene: 0. Full variable domain (outside the CDR3, taken from reference TRBV18 and TRBJ2-5): NAGVMQNPRHLVRRRGQEARLRCSPMKGHSHVYWYRQLPEEGLKFMVYLQKENIIDESGMPKERFSAEFPKEGPSILRIQQVVRGDSAAYFCASSPTGGQETQYFGPGTRLLVL.

V usage is TRBV5-1 and J usage is TRBJ1-2, with 9 bases identical to TRBD1. CDR3 length equals 14 residues. Trimming cost V 3 bases and J 2 bases; bases outside gene matches: 2. The germline gives CDR1 SGHRS, CDR2 YFSETQ. CDR3 region: CASSSGTGNYGYTF. The CDR3 DNA is TGCGCCAGCAGCTCTGGGACAGGGAACTATGGCTACACCTTC.

This clone came up a few times. The chain couples TRBV2 to TRBJ2-1; tentative D call: TRBD2 (6 bases). The CDR3 loop spans 17 amino acids. Trimming stripped 6 bases from V and 3 bases from J, with 21 bases between. Per germline, CDR1 SNHLY and CDR2 FYNNEI. CDR3 region: CASSRYNGTALYNEQFF. CDR3 DNA: TGTGCCAGCAGCCGCTATAACGGGACTGCGCTCTACAATGAGCAGTTCTTC.

The chain carries TRBV5-1 and TRBJ2-4; no clear D. The ends were cut back, 0 bases at V and 0 bases at J, with 13 bases in the middle. This CDR3 has 17 residues. From germline, CDR1 is SGHRS and CDR2 YFSETQ. The CDR3 loop reads CASSLVSSRLAKNIQYF. The CDR3 DNA reads as TGCGCCAGCAGCTTGGTGTCCTCCAGGTTAGCCAAAAACATTCAGTACTTC.

The chain couples TRBV12-2 to TRBJ1-5. TRBV12-2 is listed as a pseudogene. The CDR3 is made up of 12 amino acids. The CDR3: CASRLTGTPQHF. Here the CDR3 DNA reads TGTGCAAGTCGCTTAACCGGGACTCCTCAACATTTT.

This chain connects TRBV29-1 to TRBJ2-1; weak D call: TRBD1 (5 bases). Trimming left V 0 bases short and J 10 bases short, with 10 bases between. Germline assignment: CDR1 SQVTM and CDR2 ANQGSEA. This CDR3 comprises 12 residues. CDR3 coding DNA: TGCAGCGTTGAAGAGAAGGGGCGAGAGCAGTTCTTC. Translating gives CSVEEKGREQFF.

The rearrangement uses TRBV5-8 and TRBJ2-2, with TRBD2 matching over 11 bases. The CDR3 is made up of 16 amino acids. Germline-derived CDR1 and CDR2 are SGHTS and YDEGEE. Trimming removed 4 bases from V and 1 base from J; junction bases left unmatched: 3. The DNA of the CDR3 is TGTGCCAGCAGCCCGGGACTAGCGGAGAACACCGGGGAGCTGTTTTTT. Encoded protein: CASSPGLAENTGELFF.

The rearrangement joins TRBV28 to TRBJ2-2, with TRBD2 identical over 10 bases. This CDR3 region has 17 residues. Trimming took 7 bases from V and 4 from J; bases not matched to a gene: 12. From germline, CDR1 is MDHEN and CDR2 SYDVKM. CDR3 protein: CASNPISSGSRTGELFF. The DNA for the CDR3 is TGTGCCAGCAACCCAATCTCTAGCGGGAGCCGCACCGGGGAGCTGTTTTTT.